These 29 T cell receptor beta chains were sequenced from one sample in a study of T cell responses to AZD1222 COVID-19 vaccine. Sequencing was performed with immunoSEQ multiplex PCR; in TCRdb, only in-frame clones are kept and a portion is missing. The data hold approximately 200,000 clones, with almost 95% observed a single time. The source material was peripheral blood, sampled on day 0 of AZD1222 vaccination. The receptor source for this set is an adult in good health.

The CDR3 reads CASSLSFGHTIYF. CDR3 DNA sequence: TGTGCCAGCAGTTTATCATTCGGCCACACCATATATTTT. V gene TRBV27 combines with J gene TRBJ1-3; no reliable D call. CDR1 is MNHEY, CDR2 SMNVEV, per germline (reference sequence). The CDR3 runs to 13 residues. V was pared by 0 bases and J by 8 bases, with 8 bases between.

The CDR3 nucleotides are TGTGCCAGCAGTTCCCCTCCTAGCGGGAGGTACGAGCAGTACTTC. This encodes CASSSPPSGRYEQYF. The rearrangement uses TRBV28 and TRBJ2-7; 11 bases map to TRBD2. This CDR3 has 15 residues. The trim removed 4 bases at V and 4 bases at J, leaving 6 bases unmatched. In germline, CDR1 is MDHEN, CDR2 SYDVKM.

The CDR3 protein is CASSVALATYNEQFF. The CDR3 nucleotides are TGTGCCAGCAGCGTAGCACTAGCCACCTACAATGAGCAGTTCTTC. The rearrangement links TRBV9 to TRBJ2-1, with D perhaps TRBD2 (6 bases). The CDR3 totals 15 residues. CDR1 SGDLS and CDR2 YYNGEE come from the germline V gene. Trimming left V 0 bases short and J 2 bases short, with 9 bases between.

V is TRBV10-3 and J is TRBJ1-2; 8 bases agree with TRBD1. This CDR3 has 14 residues. CDR1 is ENHRY and CDR2 is SYGVKD in the germline V gene. The J segment lost 8 bases and the V segment lost 11 bases, leaving 16 bases of the junction unmatched. The CDR3 sequence is CASNNFLQGEGYTF. The CDR3 DNA follows: TGTGCCTCCAACAATTTTTTACAGGGGGAAGGCTACACCTTC.

The chain's CDR3 is CASTLGGVYNEQFF. CDR3 sequence (DNA): TGCGCCAGCACCCTGGGAGGGGTCTACAATGAGCAGTTCTTC. J is TRBJ2-1 and V is TRBV5-1; 7 bases agree with TRBD2. Germline CDR1 is SGHRS and CDR2 is YFSETQ. The CDR3 contains 14 residues. Unmatched junction bases numbered 6, after V lost 6 bases and J lost 3 bases.

The V gene is TRBV10-3, the J gene TRBJ2-3; D call uncertain. V was pared by 3 bases and J by 2 bases, with 9 bases between. Germline assignment: CDR1 ENHRY and CDR2 SYGVKD. This CDR3 comprises 14 residues. CDR3 region: CAISDWRDTDTQYF. CDR3 coding DNA: TGTGCCATCAGTGACTGGCGAGACACAGATACGCAGTATTTT.

This clone showed up just once. This chain connects TRBV7-9 to TRBJ1-2, with 9 bases matching TRBD1. The V and J ends lost 5 bases and 2 bases, in that order; junction bases with no gene match: 6. This CDR3 spans 15 amino acids. Germline lookup yields CDR1 SEHNR and CDR2 FQNEAQ (reference sequence). The CDR3 DNA is TGTGCCAGCAGCGCGGGACAGGGAACCAACTATGGCTACACCTTC. It is translated as CASSAGQGTNYGYTF.

This clone was seen more than once but under ten times. The chain joins TRBV6-1 to TRBJ1-2; D gene uncertain. Germline V lookup: CDR1 MNHNS, CDR2 SASEGT. The CDR3 is made up of 13 amino acids. V was pared by 2 bases and J by 6 bases, with 10 bases between. The CDR3 nucleotides are TGTGCCAGCAGTGAAAGATATGGGGATGGCTACACCTTC. Protein product: CASSERYGDGYTF.

The chain joins TRBV4-1 to TRBJ1-6; possibly TRBD1 for D (5 bases). With 0 bases removed from V and 8 bases from J, the gap between germline ends came to 11 bases. Germline-derived CDR1 and CDR2 are MGHRA and YSYEKL. This CDR3 has 15 residues. The CDR3 sequence: CASSQDFARDSPLHF. DNA of the CDR3: TGCGCCAGCAGCCAAGATTTCGCCAGGGATTCACCCCTCCACTTT.

This chain links TRBV2 with TRBJ1-3; 9 nucleotides agree with TRBD1. The CDR3 is 16 amino acids. J was trimmed by 0 bases and V by 3 bases; bases with no gene match: 3. The germline V gene encodes CDR1 SNHLY and CDR2 FYNNEI. DNA for the CDR3: TGTGCCAGCAGTGATGGGGGACAGGGCTCTGGAAACACCATATATTTT. It specifies CASSDGGQGSGNTIYF.

The chain uses TRBV12-2 and TRBJ1-5; the table's D call TRBD1 went unverified against the DNA. TRBV12-2 is labeled a pseudogene. The CDR3 sequence is 18 residues long. The CDR3 sequence: CASRLEGQGAPSNQPQHF. The DNA for the CDR3 is TGTGCAAGTCGCTTAGAGGGACAGGGGGCGCCGAGCAATCAGCCCCAGCATTTT.

The gene calls are TRBV7-6 and TRBJ2-5; D not resolved. V was cut by 0 bases and J by 3 bases, with 11 bases left in between. The CDR3 length is 15 residues. Germline V gene sequence: CDR1 SGHVS, CDR2 FNYEAQ. CDR3: CASSLATSIKETQYF. In nucleotides, the CDR3 is TGTGCCAGCAGCTTAGCGACATCGATTAAAGAGACCCAGTACTTC.

This clone was counted a single time. V gene TRBV9 combines with J gene TRBJ1-6; D may be TRBD1 (6 bases). CDR1 SGDLS and CDR2 YYNGEE come from the germline V gene. There are 18 residues in the CDR3. The V end lost 1 base, the J end lost 8 bases, and 22 bases lay between the germline ends. This CDR3 is CASSVRGGRIPQDSPLHF. The CDR3 DNA reads TGTGCCAGCAGCGTAAGGGGGGGACGTATCCCCCAGGATTCACCCCTCCACTTT.

The genes are TRBV3-1 (or the pseudogene TRBV3-2) and TRBJ2-7; 7 bases align to TRBD1. The CDR3 runs 14 residues. Trimming took 1 base from V and 2 from J; bases not matched to a gene: 2. CDR1 LGHDT and CDR2 YNNKEL come from the germline V gene (reference sequence). DNA for the CDR3: TGTGCCAGCAGCCAAGCGGGACAGACCTACGAGCAGTACTTC. This encodes CASSQAGQTYEQYF.

The chain couples TRBV11-3 to TRBJ2-7; TRBD2 matches 7 bases. Germline-derived CDR1 and CDR2 are SGHNT and YENEEA. Trimming at V came to 2 bases and at J to 2 bases, leaving 6 bases not matched to a gene. The CDR3 sequence is 15 residues long. The CDR3 nucleotides are TGTGCCAGCAGCTTATACAGCGGGACGCCCTACGAGCAGTACTTC. Translated, it gives CASSLYSGTPYEQYF.

The rearrangement links TRBV6-2 or TRBV6-3 to TRBJ1-5; 7 bases match TRBD1. Germline V gives CDR1 MNHEY, CDR2 SVGEGT. V gave up 6 bases and J gave up 8 bases; unmatched junction bases: 7. This CDR3 has 13 residues. The CDR3 spells CASSLDRVKPQHF. As DNA, the CDR3 is TGTGCCAGCAGCCTCGACAGGGTTAAGCCCCAGCATTTT.

V gene TRBV30 combines with J gene TRBJ2-7; unclear D gene. The germline V gene encodes CDR1 GTSNPN and CDR2 SVGIG (reference sequence). The CDR3 is 11 amino acids. The germline V and J ends were trimmed by 2 bases and 2 bases, with 4 bases remaining between them. In nucleotides, the CDR3 is TGTGCCTGGAGTTTGGCCTACGAGCAGTACTTC. Translating it yields CAWSLAYEQYF.

The rearrangement joins TRBV27 to TRBJ1-1; no definite D call. The CDR3 is made up of 14 amino acids. Between the trimmed V and J ends, which lost 3 bases and 4 bases, there was a span of 12 bases. Germline V gene lookup returns CDR1 MNHEY and CDR2 SMNVEV (reference sequence). CDR3 in amino acids: CASSFRREVTEAFF. In DNA form, the CDR3 reads TGTGCCAGCAGTTTCCGTAGGGAGGTCACTGAAGCTTTCTTT.

The chain combines TRBV7-2 with TRBJ1-2; 8 positions match TRBD1. The CDR3 runs 15 residues. J lost 7 bases, V lost 3 bases, and 10 bases had no gene match. Germline V CDR1 and CDR2: SGHTA, FQGNSA. CDR3 sequence (DNA): TGTGCCAGCAGCTTCTACAACAGGGGGGGAAGTGGCTACACCTTC. Its translation is CASSFYNRGGSGYTF. Complete variable domain (other parts from reference TRBV7-2 and TRBJ1-2): GAGVSQSPSNKVTEKGKDVELRCDPISGHTALYWYRQSLGQGLEFLIYFQGNSAPDKSGLPSDRFSAERTGGSVSTLTIQRTQQEDSAVYLCASSFYNRGGSGYTFGSGTRLTVV.

The V call is TRBV28, the J call TRBJ2-2, with 10 bases matching TRBD1. The CDR3 is made up of 17 amino acids. CDR1 MDHEN and CDR2 SYDVKM come from the germline V gene. V lost 5 bases to trimming and J lost 4 bases; unmatched junction nucleotides: 10. The chain's CDR3 is CASSSAAGTGATGELFF. CDR3 bases: TGTGCCAGCAGTAGCGCTGCCGGGACAGGGGCCACCGGGGAGCTGTTTTTT.

In this sample, this clone turned up a few times. V gene TRBV29-1 combines with J gene TRBJ1-2; 8 positions match TRBD1. The CDR3 length is 18 residues. CDR1 is SQVTM and CDR2 is ANQGSEA in the germline V gene. The ends lost 6 bases at V and 4 bases at J; junction bases unmatched: 22. CDR3 in DNA: TGCAGCGTCTTGTCCGGGTGGGACAGGAATGGCCAAAGCTATGGCTACACCTTC. Protein sequence: CSVLSGWDRNGQSYGYTF.

Written as DNA, the CDR3 is TGTGCCAGCAGTTTAAGTCCCGGGACAGGGAATGAAGCTTTCTTT. It is translated as CASSLSPGTGNEAFF. The chain recombines TRBV28 with TRBJ1-1; TRBD1 agrees at 9 bases. Germline-derived CDR1 and CDR2 are MDHEN and SYDVKM. J gave up 7 bases and V 2 bases, and 8 bases lay outside the gene matches. The length of the CDR3 is 15 residues.

This clone was detected only once. The chain couples TRBV15 to TRBJ2-2, with TRBD1 matching 8 bases. The CDR3 length is 16 residues. V trimming: 1 base; J trimming: 4 bases; junction bases outside the gene matches: 5. CDR1 LNHNV and CDR2 YYDKDF come from the germline V gene (reference sequence). The CDR3 here is CATSRGRTGITGELFF. The CDR3 DNA is TGTGCCACCAGCAGAGGGAGGACAGGGATCACCGGGGAGCTGTTTTTT.

This sequence joins TRBV27 and TRBJ2-7, with D perhaps matching TRBD1 or TRBD2 (6 bases each). The CDR3 runs to 17 residues. The V and J ends lost 4 bases and 1 base respectively, with 20 bases between them. The germline V gene encodes CDR1 MNHEY and CDR2 SMNVEV (reference sequence). CDR3 in DNA: TGTGCCAGCAGTTCCCAACAGGTTTGGGGGGCTTCCTACGAGCAGTACTTC. Its translation is CASSSQQVWGASYEQYF.

As to this clone: This may be a read error, as it is one base from a much larger clone. Other DNA sequences in this specimen translate into the identical CDR3. V usage is TRBV5-4 and J usage is TRBJ1-2; D remains unclear. Germline CDR1 SGHNT, CDR2 YYREEE (reference sequence). CDR3 length: 13 residues. The V and J ends lost 0 bases and 6 bases respectively, with 9 bases between them. CDR3 protein: CASSLVTKDGYTF. The DNA for the CDR3 is TGTGCCAGCAGCTTGGTAACAAAGGATGGCTACACCTTC.

This rearrangement joins TRBV12-3 or TRBV12-4 to TRBJ2-7; unclear D gene. V lost 7 bases and J 1 base, leaving 8 bases between the germline ends. This CDR3 is 12 amino acids long. The CDR3 sequence: CASKKGSYEQYF. DNA for the CDR3: TGTGCCAGCAAGAAAGGGTCCTACGAGCAGTACTTC.

The gene calls are TRBV5-1 and TRBJ2-7; TRBD2 matches 7 bases. Germline CDR1 reads SGHRS; CDR2 reads YFSETQ. V was clipped by 4 bases and J by 0 bases; unmatched bases: 10. This CDR3 has 16 amino acids. The CDR3 here is CASSPIAGMSSYEQYF. The CDR3 DNA reads as TGCGCCAGCAGCCCGATAGCGGGCATGAGCTCCTACGAGCAGTACTTC.

The CDR3 region is CASSLGTSGSYEQYF. In DNA, the CDR3 is TGTGCCAGCAGCCTAGGGACTAGCGGCTCCTACGAGCAGTACTTC. The chain joins TRBV3-1 (or the pseudogene TRBV3-2) to TRBJ2-7; 11 bases match TRBD2. The CDR3 runs 15 residues. The V gene's germline CDR1 is LGHDT and CDR2 YNNKEL (reference sequence). V trimming: 4 bases; J trimming: 0 bases; junction bases outside the gene matches: 2.

This clone appeared a single time. The V call is TRBV30, the J call TRBJ2-2; 7 bases agree with TRBD2. V gave up 3 bases and J gave up 3 bases; unmatched junction bases: 7. The CDR3 is 15 amino acids. Germline-derived CDR1 and CDR2 are GTSNPN and SVGIG (reference sequence). The CDR3 DNA is TGTGCCTGGAGGGTCACTAGCGCGGACACCGGGGAGCTGTTTTTT. Amino acids: CAWRVTSADTGELFF.